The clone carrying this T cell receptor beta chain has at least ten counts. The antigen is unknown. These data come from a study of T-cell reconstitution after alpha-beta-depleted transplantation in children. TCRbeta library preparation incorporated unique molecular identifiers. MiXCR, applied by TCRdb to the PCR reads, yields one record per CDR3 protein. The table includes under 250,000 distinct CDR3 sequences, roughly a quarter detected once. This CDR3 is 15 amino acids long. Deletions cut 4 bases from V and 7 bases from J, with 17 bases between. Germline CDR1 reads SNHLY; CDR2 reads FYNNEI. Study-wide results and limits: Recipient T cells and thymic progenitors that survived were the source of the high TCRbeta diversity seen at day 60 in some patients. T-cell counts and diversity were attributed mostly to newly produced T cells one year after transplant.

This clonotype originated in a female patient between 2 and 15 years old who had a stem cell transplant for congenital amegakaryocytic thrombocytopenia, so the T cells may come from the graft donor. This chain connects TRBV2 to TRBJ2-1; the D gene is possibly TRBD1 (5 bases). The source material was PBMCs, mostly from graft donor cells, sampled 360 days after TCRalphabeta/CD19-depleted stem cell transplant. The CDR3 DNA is TGTGCCAGCAGTGCGATCCGGACACCTAAGAATGAGCAGTTCTTC. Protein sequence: CASSAIRTPKNEQFF.